A selection of T cell receptor beta chains follows, all from one sample in a study of T cell responses to AZD1222 COVID-19 vaccine. Sequencing used immunoSEQ multiplex PCR; TCRdb keeps in-frame clones, though not all of them. The sample carries about 48,000 clones, about 86% recorded once. Sequencing used peripheral blood, obtained 28 days after the second AZD1222 dose. The origin of the receptors is an adult who received the AZD1222 COVID-19 vaccine. Both conserved end residues are part of each CDR3. Fields, in order: CDR3 protein, CDR3 DNA, V gene, D gene, clone size, J gene. D genes are given only for firm matches. Clone size, where shown, is once, few, many, or a class for clones that have expanded.

cdr3_aa: CASSLPQGGSTDTQYF
cdr3_nt: TGTGCCAGCAGTTTACCCCAGGGGGGAAGCACAGATACGCAGTATTTT
v_call: TRBV28
d_call: NA
clone_size: NA
j_call: TRBJ2-3

cdr3_aa: CATSEPRESGYNEQFF
cdr3_nt: TGTGCCACCAGTGAACCTCGGGAAAGTGGCTACAATGAGCAGTTCTTC
v_call: TRBV24-1
d_call: NA
clone_size: NA
j_call: TRBJ2-1

cdr3_aa: CASSPTGSGNQPQHF
cdr3_nt: TGTGCCAGCTCACCGACAGGGTCGGGTAATCAGCCCCAGCATTTT
v_call: TRBV18
d_call: TRBD1
clone_size: NA
j_call: TRBJ1-5

cdr3_aa: CSVELLYGYTF
cdr3_nt: TGCAGCGTTGAACTGCTGTATGGCTACACCTTC
v_call: TRBV29-1
d_call: NA
clone_size: NA
j_call: TRBJ1-2

cdr3_aa: CASSYRSAYNQPQHF
cdr3_nt: TGTGCCAGCAGTTATAGATCCGCATACAATCAGCCCCAGCATTTT
v_call: TRBV6-2/TRBV6-3
d_call: NA
clone_size: NA
j_call: TRBJ1-5

cdr3_aa: CAWSAGTGRFQPQHF
cdr3_nt: TGTGCCTGGAGCGCCGGGACAGGGAGGTTTCAGCCCCAGCATTTT
v_call: TRBV30
d_call: TRBD1
clone_size: NA
j_call: TRBJ1-5

cdr3_aa: CASSSGLNTGELFF
cdr3_nt: TGTGCCAGCAGCTCGGGACTTAACACCGGGGAGCTGTTTTTT
v_call: TRBV11-3
d_call: NA
clone_size: few
j_call: TRBJ2-2

cdr3_aa: CASTRNRRTSHNEQFF
cdr3_nt: TGTGCCAGCACCAGAAACAGGAGAACTTCCCACAATGAGCAGTTCTTC
v_call: TRBV3-1/TRBV3-2
d_call: NA
clone_size: NA
j_call: TRBJ2-1

cdr3_aa: CASRWSDTGELFF
cdr3_nt: TGTGCCAGCAGATGGTCCGACACCGGGGAGCTGTTTTTT
v_call: TRBV6-5
d_call: NA
clone_size: NA
j_call: TRBJ2-2

cdr3_aa: CATSREDSYEQYF
cdr3_nt: TGTGCCACCAGCAGAGAGGACAGCTACGAGCAGTACTTC
v_call: TRBV15
d_call: NA
clone_size: few
j_call: TRBJ2-7

cdr3_aa: CSVVEVGSGNTIYF
cdr3_nt: TGCAGCGTTGTGGAGGTGGGGTCTGGAAACACCATATATTTT
v_call: TRBV29-1
d_call: NA
clone_size: NA
j_call: TRBJ1-3